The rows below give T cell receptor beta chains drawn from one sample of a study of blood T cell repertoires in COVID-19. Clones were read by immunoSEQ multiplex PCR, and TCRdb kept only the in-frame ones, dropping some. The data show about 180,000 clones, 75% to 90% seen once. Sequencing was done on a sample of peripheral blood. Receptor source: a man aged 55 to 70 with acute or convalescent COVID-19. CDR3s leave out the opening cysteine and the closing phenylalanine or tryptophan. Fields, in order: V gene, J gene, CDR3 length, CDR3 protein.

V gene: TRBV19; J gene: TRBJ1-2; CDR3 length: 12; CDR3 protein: ASSPGTEVDGYT
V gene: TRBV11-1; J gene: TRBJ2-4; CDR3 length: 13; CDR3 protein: ASSPRDRGKNIQY
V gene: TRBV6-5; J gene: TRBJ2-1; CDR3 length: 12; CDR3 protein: EVGKTGSYNEQF
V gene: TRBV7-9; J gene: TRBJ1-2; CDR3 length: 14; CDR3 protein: ASSSSRAGQGSGYT
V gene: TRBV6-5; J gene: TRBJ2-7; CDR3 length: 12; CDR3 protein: ASSYEGEGYEQY
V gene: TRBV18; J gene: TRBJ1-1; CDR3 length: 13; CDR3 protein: ASSPPGQGNGEAF
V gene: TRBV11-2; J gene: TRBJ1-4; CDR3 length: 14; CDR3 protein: ASSSIGTGFNEKLF
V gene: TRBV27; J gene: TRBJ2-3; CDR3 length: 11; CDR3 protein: ASTPGDSDTQY
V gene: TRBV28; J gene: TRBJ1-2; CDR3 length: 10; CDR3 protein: ASSFEGRGYT
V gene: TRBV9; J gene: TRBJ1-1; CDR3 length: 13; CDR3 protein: ASSVAGGRNAEAF
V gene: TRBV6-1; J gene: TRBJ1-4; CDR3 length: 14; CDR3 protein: ASSVTQGSVDEKLF
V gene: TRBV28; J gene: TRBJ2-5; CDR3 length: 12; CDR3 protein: ASRQTSSWETQY
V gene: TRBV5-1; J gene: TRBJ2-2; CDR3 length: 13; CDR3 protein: ASSPDVTGSGELF
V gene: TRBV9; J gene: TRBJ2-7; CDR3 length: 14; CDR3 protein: ASSGLAGVFPYEQY
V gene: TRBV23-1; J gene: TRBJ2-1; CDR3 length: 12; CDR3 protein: ATLGTSGNNEQF
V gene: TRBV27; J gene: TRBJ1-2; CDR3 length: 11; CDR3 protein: ASSLDRSYGYT
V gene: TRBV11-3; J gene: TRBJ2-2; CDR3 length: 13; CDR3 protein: ASSPRGTNTGELF
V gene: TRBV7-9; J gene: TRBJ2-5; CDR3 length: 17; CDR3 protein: ASSLVALGGHGYEETQY
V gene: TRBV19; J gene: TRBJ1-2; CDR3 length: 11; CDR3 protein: ASSPGHGDGYT
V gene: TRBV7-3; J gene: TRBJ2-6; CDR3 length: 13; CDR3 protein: ASSSKGSGANVLT
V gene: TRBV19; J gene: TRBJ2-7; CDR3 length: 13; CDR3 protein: ASSVQTGQGYEQY
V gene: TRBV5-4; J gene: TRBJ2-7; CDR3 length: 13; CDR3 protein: ASSPKTSVGSEQY
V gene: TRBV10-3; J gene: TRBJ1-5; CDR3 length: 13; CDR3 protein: SISASGQNNQPQH
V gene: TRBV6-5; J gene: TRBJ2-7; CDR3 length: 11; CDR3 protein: AGKVGASGEQY
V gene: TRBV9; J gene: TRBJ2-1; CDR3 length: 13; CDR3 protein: ASSVSGSSYNEQF
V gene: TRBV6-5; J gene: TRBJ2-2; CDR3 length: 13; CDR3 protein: ASSRGQENTGELF
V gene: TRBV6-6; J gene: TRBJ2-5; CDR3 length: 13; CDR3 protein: ASSYSRSSAETQY
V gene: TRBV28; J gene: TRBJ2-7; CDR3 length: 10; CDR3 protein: ASSRDSYEQY
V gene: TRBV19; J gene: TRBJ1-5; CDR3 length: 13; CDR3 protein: ASSFSHRSNQPQH
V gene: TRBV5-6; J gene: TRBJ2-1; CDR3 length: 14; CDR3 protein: ASSLWGAGEANEQF
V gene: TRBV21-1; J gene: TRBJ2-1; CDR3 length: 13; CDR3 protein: ASSKGTGWANEQF
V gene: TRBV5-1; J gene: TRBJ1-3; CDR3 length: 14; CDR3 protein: ASSTGQNNIGNTIY
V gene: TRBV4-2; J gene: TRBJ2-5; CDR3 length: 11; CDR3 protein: ASSQESVETQY
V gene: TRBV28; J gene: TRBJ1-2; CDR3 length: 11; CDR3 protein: ASETGRNYGYT
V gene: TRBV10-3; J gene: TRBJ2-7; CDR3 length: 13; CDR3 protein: AISDTRLGQYEQY
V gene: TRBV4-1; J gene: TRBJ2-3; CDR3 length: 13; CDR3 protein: ASSHSSGGTDTQY
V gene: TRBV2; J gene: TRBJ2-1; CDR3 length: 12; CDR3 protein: ATQTLDRGNEQF
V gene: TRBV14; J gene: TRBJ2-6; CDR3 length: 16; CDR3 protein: ASSQVGQGRSGANVLT
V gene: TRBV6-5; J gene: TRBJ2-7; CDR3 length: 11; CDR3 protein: ASRKDNSYEQY
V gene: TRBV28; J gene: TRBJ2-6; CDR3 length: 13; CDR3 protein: ASLGQDSGANVLT
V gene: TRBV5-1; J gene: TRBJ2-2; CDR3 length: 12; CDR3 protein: ASNGDAGTGELF
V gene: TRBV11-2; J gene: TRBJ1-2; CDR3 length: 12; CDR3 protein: ASSRPGRRDGYT
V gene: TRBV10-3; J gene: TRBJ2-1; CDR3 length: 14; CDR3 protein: AISESTGGQYNEQF
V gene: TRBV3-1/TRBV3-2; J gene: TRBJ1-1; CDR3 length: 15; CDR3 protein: ASSQDGARLMNTEAF
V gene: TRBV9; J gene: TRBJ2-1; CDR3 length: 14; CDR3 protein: ASSPKAGVSYNEQF
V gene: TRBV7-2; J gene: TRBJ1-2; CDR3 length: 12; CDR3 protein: ASSYTSGGPGYT
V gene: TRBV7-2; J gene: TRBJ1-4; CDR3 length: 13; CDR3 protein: ASSFSSGGVEKLF
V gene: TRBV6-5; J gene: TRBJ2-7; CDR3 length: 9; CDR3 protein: ASSGGYEQY
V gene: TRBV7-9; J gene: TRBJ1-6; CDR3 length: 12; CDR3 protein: ASSLGQLNSPLH
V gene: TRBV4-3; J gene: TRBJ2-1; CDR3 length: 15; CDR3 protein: ASSRVGLAGASYEQF
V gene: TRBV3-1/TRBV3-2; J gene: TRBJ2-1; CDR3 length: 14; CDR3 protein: ASSHSIAGGAREQF
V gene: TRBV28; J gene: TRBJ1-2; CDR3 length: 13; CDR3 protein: ASRKGQGPLYGYT
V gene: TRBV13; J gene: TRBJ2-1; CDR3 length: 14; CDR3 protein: ASSTEGDSSYNEQF
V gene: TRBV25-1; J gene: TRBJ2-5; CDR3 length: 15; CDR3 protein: ASSEGGLAGVQETQY
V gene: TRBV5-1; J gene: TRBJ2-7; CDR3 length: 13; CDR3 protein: ASSLATGNIYEQY
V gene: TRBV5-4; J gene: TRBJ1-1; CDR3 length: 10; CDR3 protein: ASSSLQAEAF
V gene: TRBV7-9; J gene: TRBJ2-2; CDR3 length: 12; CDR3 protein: ASSHSENTGELF
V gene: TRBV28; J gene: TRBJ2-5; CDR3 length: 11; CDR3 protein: AAGRGRGETQY
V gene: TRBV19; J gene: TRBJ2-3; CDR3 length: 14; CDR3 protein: ASSIRLAGPQDTQY